Below, 5 T cell receptor beta chains from the same sample are listed, as sequenced in a study of human T cells and chemical hapten exposure. Time point of the sample: patch test 1, 2 weeks after DPC sensitization. Treatment here: therapeutic diphenylcyclopropenone sensitization with weekly scalp DPC. TCRdb redid the calling of the RACE reads with MiXCR, one entry per CDR3 protein. The profile shows 150,000 to 200,000 distinct CDR3 sequences, 20% to 25% of them singletons. This specimen was whole blood, taken in connection with sensitization to the hapten diphenylcyclopropenone (DPC). Receptor source: a woman aged 45-60 years with alopecia areata. Some clones in this sample may be carry-over from other donors' samples.

The sample holds many counts of this clonotype. This sequence joins TRBV29-1 and TRBJ1-1; TRBD1 matches at 10 bases. CDR1 is SQVTM and CDR2 is ANQGSEA in the germline V gene. Germline trimming cut 5 bases from V and 6 bases from J; bases unmatched to any gene: 6. The CDR3 spans 13 residues. CDR3 residues: CSVIWDRGPEAFF. As DNA, the CDR3 is TGCAGCGTTATATGGGACAGGGGCCCTGAAGCTTTCTTT.

This clonotype was observed a few times. J is TRBJ2-5 and V is TRBV7-9, with 8 bases aligning to TRBD2. V gave up 1 base and J gave up 7 bases; unmatched junction bases: 5. This CDR3 is built from 14 residues. Looked up from germline, CDR1 is SEHNR and CDR2 is FQNEAQ (reference sequence). The CDR3 DNA is TGTGCCAGCAGCTTAGTTGCGGGAGGATTGACCCAGTACTTC. Residues: CASSLVAGGLTQYF. The full variable domain, rest sourced from reference TRBV7-9 and TRBJ2-5, is DTGVSQNPRHKITKRGQNVTFRCDPISEHNRLYWYRQTLGQGPEFLTYFQNEAQLEKSRLLSDRFSAERPKGSFSTLEIQRTEQGDSAMYLCASSLVAGGLTQYFGPGTRLLVL.

This clonotype was detected a few times. The chain uses TRBV5-6 and TRBJ2-4, with D possibly being TRBD2 (6 bases). Germline V gene lookup returns CDR1 SGHDT and CDR2 YYEEEE. V was cut by 4 bases and J by 2 bases, with 13 bases left in between. CDR3 length equals 15 residues. CDR3 nucleotide sequence: TGTGCCAGCAGCCCCCGGGAGAATACCAAAAACATTCAGTACTTC. Translation gives CASSPRENTKNIQYF.

The chain employs TRBV6-1 and TRBJ2-1, with 10 bases lining up with TRBD2. The CDR3 is made up of 20 amino acids. Per the germline V gene, CDR1 is MNHNS and CDR2 is SASEGT. V trimming: 4 bases; J trimming: 4 bases; junction bases outside the gene matches: 19. The CDR3 region has the DNA TGTGCCAGCAGTGGCCGGGCGCGCGGGGAAGCTAGCGGGAGATACAATGAGCAGTTCTTC. The encoded protein is CASSGRARGEASGRYNEQFF.

The sample holds a few counts of this clonotype. The genes are TRBV20-1 and TRBJ2-4; 10 nucleotides match TRBD2. V lost 2 bases to trimming and J lost 6 bases; unmatched junction nucleotides: 7. The CDR3 contains 15 residues. The V gene's germline CDR1 is DFQATT and CDR2 SNEGSKA (reference sequence). The CDR3 sequence: CSARKASGSGNIQYF. The CDR3 region has the DNA TGCAGTGCTAGAAAGGCTAGCGGGAGCGGAAACATTCAGTACTTC.